This TCR beta chain was documented in a study of PD-1 blockade in classical Hodgkin lymphoma (TCRdb year 2020). Background for the entire study: Nivolumab dosing was 3 mg/kg intravenously every 2 weeks, continuing until either disease progression or unacceptable toxicity. To define a peripheral blood immune signature of response to PD-1 blockade in classical Hodgkin lymphoma, the study combined TCR beta sequencing with CyTOF. The investigation overall reported the following: Baseline TCR diversity was reported to be lower in newly diagnosed patients than in healthy donors, and even lower in relapsed/refractory patients. By C4D1, a significant rise was seen in CD4+ TCR diversity but not in CD8+ TCR diversity (p=0.0027 vs p=0.16), and the rise was most apparent among complete responders (p=0.02). Only a single clinical trial cohort was studied, and what caused the repertoire differences, possibly disease activity or prior therapy, remained undefined. Diversity was lower in patients who began nivolumab less than 1 year after ASCT, so these patients were left out of later analyses to avoid confounding by immune reconstitution. Trial patients achieving complete response had baseline diversity similar to newly diagnosed patients, whereas partial responders and progressors had significantly lower diversity.

In the paper's terms, the time point label means: cycle 4 day 1 (C4D1), after less than 7 weeks of nivolumab. Every trial patient had relapsed after autologous stem cell transplantation, and cohorts A, B and C differed in prior brentuximab vedotin exposure. The trial cohort included 45 to 65 patients with relapsed/refractory classical Hodgkin lymphoma, and each patient had a best overall response of complete response, partial response or progressive disease. Trial patients were treated with single-agent nivolumab in the multi-cohort phase II CheckMate 205 trial. An independent review committee assessed best overall response by applying the 2007 International Working Group response criteria. PBMCs from the trial were collected at three points: immediately before nivolumab initiation (C1D1), and during therapy at cycle 2 day 1 and cycle 4 day 1. Peripheral blood was collected in 8 mL Vacutainer Cell Preparation Tubes, from which PBMCs were isolated by centrifugation and then cryopreserved.

Measured from the cysteine to the phenylalanine, the CDR3 is 11 residues long. Solely the CDR3 DNA is kept, with 33 bases framed from the first base. CDR1 and CDR2 are read off the germline V gene as SGHDN and FVKESK. V loses 0 bases of germline sequence and J loses 6 bases, and the interval between the two ends is 2 bases. Genomic DNA was extracted with the Qiagen DNeasy kit from unsorted PBMCs and from negatively selected CD4+ and CD8+ fractions. Using primers that anneal to V and J segments, immunoSEQ multiplex PCR amplified the TCR beta CDR3 regions. A synthetic immune receptor repertoire was used to minimize amplification bias, and any residual bias was removed computationally once sequencing was done. The paper's data handling went like this. Custom Python scripts were used to quantify repertoire diversity as the Shannon entropy index. Unsorted, CD4+ and CD8+ repertoires were analyzed separately, except in combined analyses where CD4+ and CD8+ sequences were merged in silico. A clone was considered expanded if an increase in frequency of at least 2-fold after treatment relative to C1D1 was found, and a pseudocount of 0.5 was applied to clones undetected at baseline. Singleton clones were defined as clones with 0 or 1 copy at C1D1, and non-singleton clones were defined as clones with 2 or more copies. Clones expanded in unsorted samples were labelled as CD4+, CD8+ or unknown by matching protein sequences in sorted samples from the same patient. Wilcoxon tests were applied to paired samples to test diversity changes from C1D1 to C4D1. This immuneACCESS table, as held by TCRdb, lists in-frame sequences with V and J called but not all clones. Of the missing ones, under half trace to an unresolved V gene in checked studies; the others have no known cause. The V and J calls and clone size are taken from that table; D and trimming were inferred from the DNA. This sample has about 64,000 clones in its table, and 75% to 95% of those were observed once. About 9.3% of the sample lies in the top ten.

Concerning this clone: The specificity of this receptor is unknown. No clone much larger than this one lies a single base away; base qualities are absent.

The receptor was isolated from a human donor with classical Hodgkin lymphoma. In this chain, TRBV14 is recombined with TRBJ1-2, with the D gene uncertain. The specimen was peripheral blood mononuclear cells (PBMCs), collected before the fourth cycle of nivolumab. The CDR3 reads CASSQDNGYTF. The sequenced DNA is TGTGCCAGCAGCCAAGACAATGGCTACACCTTC.